This T cell receptor beta chain originates from a study of PD-1 blockade in classical Hodgkin lymphoma. Study-wide context: Every 2 weeks, patients got 3 mg/kg intravenous nivolumab. Regarding the study as a whole: Whoever responded completely had baseline diversity much like that seen in newly diagnosed patients. Reports described newly diagnosed patients as having lower baseline TCR diversity than healthy donors.

Documented time point: cycle 4 day 1 (C4D1), after 6 weeks of nivolumab. Each patient relapsed following autologous stem cell transplantation, and prior brentuximab vedotin exposure differed. Researchers used magnetic negative selection to pull out pure CD4+ T cells from thawed PBMCs. The method was immunoSEQ multiplex PCR; TCRdb's version includes in-frame clones alone and lacks a portion of them. The sample includes about 30,000 clones, about 86% of them seen just once. As to this clone: No antigen is known for it.

V gave up 0 bases and J gave up 5 bases, with 11 bases separating them. Germline CDR1 is MNHEY and CDR2 is SVGAGI. This CDR3 has 15 amino acids. The V call is TRBV6-5, the J call TRBJ2-1; a possible D gene is TRBD2 (5 bases). The sample was CD4+ T cells from blood, taken before the fourth cycle of nivolumab. The origin of this receptor is a human donor with classical Hodgkin lymphoma. The chain's CDR3 is CASSYSIRLNNEQFF. CDR3 DNA sequence: TGTGCCAGCAGTTACTCGATCAGACTAAACAATGAGCAGTTCTTC.